The 5 T cell receptor beta chains below were found in one sample sequenced in a study of control samples from healthy donors and cancer patients. TCRdb's copy holds only in-frame clones and misses some; the assay was immunoSEQ multiplex PCR. There are 150,000 to 200,000 clones in the sample; about 87% occur only once, and approximately 12% lies in the top ten. The specimen sequenced was blood. The receptors stem from a young man in good health.

The V call is TRBV2, the J call TRBJ1-1; D gene ambiguous. Germline CDR1 and CDR2: SNHLY and FYNNEI. V lost 4 bases to trimming and J lost 1 base, with 13 bases between them. The CDR3 spans 15 residues. The CDR3 here is CASSANGNWNTEAFF. The CDR3 region has the DNA TGTGCCAGCAGTGCAAACGGGAATTGGAACACTGAAGCTTTCTTT.

The chain couples TRBV5-4 to TRBJ2-7; D assignment may be TRBD1 or TRBD2 (5 bases each). CDR1 SGHNT and CDR2 YYREEE come from the germline V gene (reference sequence). The V gene lost 4 bases and the J gene lost 1 base, with 18 bases spanning the gap. The CDR3 consists of 16 residues. CDR3 amino acids: CASSPPSRDGSYEQYF. CDR3 nucleotide sequence: TGTGCCAGCAGCCCACCGTCCCGGGACGGTTCCTACGAGCAGTACTTC. The full variable domain, in which reference TRBV5-4 and TRBJ2-7 provide the parts outside the CDR3, is ETGVTQSPTHLIKTRGQQVTLRCSSQSGHNTVSWYQQALGQGPQFIFQYYREEENGRGNFPPRFSGLQFPNYSSELNVNALELDDSALYLCASSPPSRDGSYEQYFGPGTRLTVT.

This chain links TRBV5-4 with TRBJ1-2; no clear D. The V end lost 2 bases, the J end lost 2 bases, and 16 bases lay between the germline ends. The CDR3 extends over 16 amino acids. Germline V gives CDR1 SGHNT, CDR2 YYREEE (reference sequence). This CDR3 reads CASSFRHLRPNYGYTF. In nucleotides, the CDR3 is TGTGCCAGCAGCTTTAGACACCTAAGGCCCAACTATGGCTACACCTTC. Variable domain in full (rest from reference TRBV5-4 and TRBJ1-2): ETGVTQSPTHLIKTRGQQVTLRCSSQSGHNTVSWYQQALGQGPQFIFQYYREEENGRGNFPPRFSGLQFPNYSSELNVNALELDDSALYLCASSFRHLRPNYGYTFGSGTRLTVV.

The chain is built from TRBV7-9 and TRBJ1-3; 7 positions match TRBD1. The CDR3 contains 15 residues. CDR1 SEHNR and CDR2 FQNEAQ come from the germline V gene (reference sequence). The V segment lost 5 bases and the J segment 1 base; nucleotides outside the gene matches: 5. CDR3 DNA sequence: TGTGCCAGCAGCATGGACAGGTCGTCTGGAAACACCATATATTTT. This codes for CASSMDRSSGNTIYF.

The V gene is TRBV11-1, the J gene TRBJ1-1; D not resolved. Germline V gene data show CDR1 as SGHAT and CDR2 as FQDESV (reference sequence). The CDR3 has 14 residues. Deletions cut 3 bases from V and 4 bases from J, with 12 bases between. The chain's CDR3 is CASSLEGSGTEAFF. The CDR3 nucleotides read TGTGCCAGCAGCTTGGAGGGTTCAGGCACTGAAGCTTTCTTT.